This T cell receptor beta chain emerged from a study of T cells after yellow fever vaccination. Study results and limitations: The secondary response was weaker but peaked faster, day 5 versus 15.

A single record per CDR3 protein comes from TCRdb applying MiXCR to the 5' RACE reads. The top ten clones hold roughly 18% of a sample with hundreds of thousands of distinct CDR3 sequences, more than 8.5% of them seen once. As to this clonotype: Its antigen is not known.

The CDR3 consists of 18 residues. Germline CDR1 LGHNA, CDR2 YSLEER. V was pared by 0 bases and J by 2 bases, with 19 bases between. The chain links TRBV4-3 to TRBJ2-5; D uncertain. The TCR originated in a man younger than 35 who received the YFV17D yellow fever vaccine. The sample was PBMCs, taken on the day of the first yellow fever vaccination. CDR3 bases: TGCGCCAGCAGCCAAGATGTTGGAGCCTACAACCCTCAAGAGACCCAGTACTTC. Protein: CASSQDVGAYNPQETQYF.